This TCR beta chain appears in the sequencing data of a study of blood T cell repertoires in COVID-19. About the research overall: The analysed material was cDNA or gDNA that came from T cells, B-cell-depleted T cells, or PBMCs.

TCRdb's copy holds only in-frame clones and misses some; the assay was immunoSEQ multiplex PCR. The table includes 300,000 to 350,000 clones, about 90% detected once. This receptor was identified in a man between 18 and 29 years old with active or convalescent COVID-19. Sequencing input: peripheral blood.

The CDR3 nucleotides are TGTGCCAGCAGCCTCGGGACAGGATGGGTACAGCAGTACTTC. Translating it yields CASSLGTGWVQQYF. The chain couples TRBV5-4 to TRBJ2-7; 8 bases are a match to TRBD1. Trimming cost V 4 bases and J 8 bases; bases outside gene matches: 11. Germline CDR1 is SGHNT and CDR2 is YYREEE (reference sequence). This CDR3 has 14 amino acids.